Sequencing of this T cell receptor beta chain was carried out in a study of OX40 agonist ivuxolimab in advanced cancers. Study summary: While on treatment, patients had intravenous ivuxolimab at 0.01 to 10 mg/kg every 2 weeks. Dose-escalation patients' cancers were hepatocellular carcinoma, melanoma, renal cell or head and neck cancer.

Method: immunoSEQ multiplex PCR; TCRdb's copy keeps in-frame clones and lacks some. Of more than 50,000 clones listed, 87% are singletons. V lost 4 bases and J lost 4, with 12 bases in between. CDR3 length: 13 residues. CDR1 is SGHRS and CDR2 is YFSETQ in the germline V gene. The sample consisted of CD4+ or CD8+ T cells sorted from blood, taken in a trial of the OX40 agonist ivuxolimab. This clonotype was sampled from an adult with an advanced solid tumor such as melanoma, head and neck, liver or kidney cancer. The chain employs TRBV5-1 and TRBJ2-7; TRBD2 is a possible D gene (6 bases). CDR3 bases: TGCGCCAGCAGCCCCGGGGACTTGTACGAGCAGTACTTC. Its translation is CASSPGDLYEQYF.